The 16 T cell receptor beta chains presented below share a single source sample, sequenced in a study of T cell changes during pregnancy in multiple sclerosis. TCRdb keeps only in-frame clones here, not all; method: immunoSEQ multiplex PCR. The top ten clones hold under 0.7% of a sample with 45,000 to 65,000 clones, about 92% of them seen once. The specimen was CD4+ T cells from peripheral blood mononuclear cells, collected after pregnancy. The receptors were gathered from a female donor with multiple sclerosis, enrolled in a pregnancy study.

The chain has TRBV4-3 and TRBJ2-3; 9 positions agree with TRBD1. CDR1 and CDR2 (germline): LGHNA, YSLEER. This CDR3 has 15 residues. V lost 3 bases, J lost 1 base, and 2 bases stayed unmatched. Here the CDR3 reads CASSQTGGGTDTQYF. As DNA, the CDR3 is TGCGCCAGCAGCCAGACAGGGGGAGGCACAGATACGCAGTATTTT.

The gene calls are TRBV4-3 and TRBJ2-5, with 11 nucleotides matching TRBD2. From germline, CDR1 is LGHNA and CDR2 YSLEER. The trim removed 5 bases at V and 5 bases at J, leaving 7 bases unmatched. This CDR3 contains 15 residues. CDR3 in amino acids: CASSLGTSGQETQYF. CDR3 bases: TGCGCCAGCAGCTTAGGGACTAGCGGACAGGAGACCCAGTACTTC.

CDR3 bases: TGCGCCAGCAGCTTGGTACCAGGGGCGAACACTGAAGCTTTCTTT. Translation: CASSLVPGANTEAFF. The chain recombines TRBV5-1 with TRBJ1-1, with TRBD1 as a possible D gene (6 bases). The V and J ends lost 0 bases and 1 base respectively, with 10 bases between them. This CDR3 comprises 15 residues. Germline V CDR1 and CDR2: SGHRS, YFSETQ.

CDR3 bases: TGTGCCAGCAGCTTAGCGACTAGCGGGGGGCAAGAGACCCAGTACTTC. Translation gives CASSLATSGGQETQYF. The rearrangement uses TRBV7-2 and TRBJ2-5, with 13 bases lining up with TRBD2. CDR3 length: 16 amino acids. CDR1 is SGHTA, CDR2 FQGNSA, per germline. Trimming cost V 0 bases and J 2 bases; bases outside gene matches: 0.

The chain combines TRBV30 with TRBJ1-2; D is possibly TRBD1 (5 bases). Germline V gives CDR1 GTSNPN, CDR2 SVGIG (reference sequence). With 8 bases removed from V and 8 bases from J, the gap between germline ends came to 12 bases. The CDR3 is made up of 10 amino acids. CDR3: CAQGAVGYTF. Here the CDR3 DNA reads TGTGCCCAAGGGGCCGTCGGCTACACCTTC.

This clone was recorded a few times. The gene calls are TRBV27 and TRBJ1-5; perhaps TRBD1 as D (6 bases). The CDR3 is 14 amino acids. From germline, CDR1 is MNHEY and CDR2 SMNVEV (reference sequence). V was clipped by 2 bases and J by 5 bases, with 10 bases between them. The CDR3, as DNA: TGTGCCAGCAGTTTACAGGGGAACGATCAGCCCCAGCATTTT. Encoded protein: CASSLQGNDQPQHF.

The V and J genes are TRBV6-1 and TRBJ2-3; 12 nucleotides agree with TRBD2. Trimming removed 4 bases from V and 5 bases from J; junction bases left unmatched: 4. This CDR3 contains 15 residues. Germline V lookup: CDR1 MNHNS, CDR2 SASEGT. The CDR3 reads CASSVGLAGKDTQYF. The DNA of the CDR3 is TGTGCCAGCAGTGTTGGACTAGCGGGAAAAGATACGCAGTATTTT.

The chain employs TRBV6-6 and TRBJ2-7; D unresolved. The germline gives CDR1 MNHNY, CDR2 SVGAGI (reference sequence). This CDR3 comprises 14 residues. The germline V and J ends were trimmed by 6 bases and 0 bases, with 12 bases remaining between them. DNA for the CDR3: TGTGCCAGCAGCCAGACACGAGTCTCCTACGAGCAGTACTTC. Its translation is CASSQTRVSYEQYF.

The chain employs TRBV5-1 and TRBJ2-3, with 7 bases lining up with TRBD1. Germline values: CDR1 SGHRS, CDR2 YFSETQ. The V and J ends lost 5 bases and 9 bases, in that order; junction bases with no gene match: 9. This CDR3 has 13 residues. The CDR3 here is CASSLDRKGTQYF. The CDR3 coding sequence is TGCGCCAGCAGTCTGGACAGGAAGGGAACGCAGTATTTT.

The gene calls are TRBV4-2 and TRBJ2-1, with 9 bases fitting TRBD2. J lost 3 bases, V lost 10 bases, and 13 bases had no gene match. CDR1 LGHNA and CDR2 YNFKEQ come from the germline V gene. The length of the CDR3 is 16 residues. Here the CDR3 DNA reads TGTGCCACGTACGCCCCCTCAGCGGGAGGCTACAATGAGCAGTTCTTC. Protein sequence: CATYAPSAGGYNEQFF.

This chain links TRBV19 with TRBJ1-1; no definite D call. Trimming shortened V by 1 base and J by 4 bases, and 16 bases separated the two germline ends. This CDR3 is 16 amino acids long. Germline values: CDR1 LNHDA, CDR2 SQIVND (reference sequence). DNA for the CDR3: TGTGCCAGTAGTATAGGGGCAGGTTTTGTGGGCACTGAAGCTTTCTTT. Translation: CASSIGAGFVGTEAFF.

CDR3 nucleotide sequence: TGTGCCAGCAGTTTAGGCAGGTCAAGGAACACCGGGGAGCTGTTTTTT. Residues: CASSLGRSRNTGELFF. This chain uses TRBV28 with TRBJ2-2; D is unclear. Deletions cut 2 bases from V and 1 base from J, with 11 bases between. The CDR3 is made up of 16 amino acids. Germline CDR1 MDHEN, CDR2 SYDVKM.

The rearrangement uses TRBV18 and TRBJ2-1; 7 bases agree with TRBD2. The germline gives CDR1 KGHSH, CDR2 LQKENI. V lost 6 bases, J lost 7 bases, and 12 bases stayed unmatched. The CDR3 runs to 15 residues. This CDR3 reads CASSPASGLRNEQFF. The CDR3 nucleotides are TGTGCCAGCTCTCCTGCTAGCGGACTTAGGAATGAGCAGTTCTTC.

The gene calls are TRBV7-6 and TRBJ2-2; a possible D gene is TRBD1 (6 bases). The germline CDR1 and CDR2 sequences are SGHVS and FNYEAQ. CDR3 length: 16 residues. V dropped 2 bases and J dropped 1 base, with 11 bases sitting between them. The CDR3: CASSLTGTKNTGELFF. CDR3 DNA sequence: TGTGCCAGCAGCTTAACAGGGACCAAGAACACCGGGGAGCTGTTTTTT.

V is TRBV5-6 and J is TRBJ2-5, with D maybe TRBD2 (6 bases). The CDR3 sequence is 16 residues long. Germline loops: CDR1 SGHDT, CDR2 YYEEEE. V dropped 4 bases and J dropped 2 bases, with 18 bases sitting between them. The CDR3 loop reads CASSRRTGGFQETQYF. CDR3 nucleotides: TGTGCCAGCAGCCGCAGGACTGGGGGGTTTCAAGAGACCCAGTACTTC.

The chain has TRBV28 and TRBJ1-4, with D possibly being TRBD1 (5 bases). The CDR3 runs 14 residues. V lost 10 bases and J 0 bases, leaving 12 bases between the germline ends. Germline V CDR1 and CDR2: MDHEN, SYDVKM. DNA for the CDR3: TGTGCCACGTGGGGGGGGGCAACTAATGAAAAACTGTTTTTT. This gives the protein CATWGGATNEKLFF.